These 8 T cell receptor beta chains came from one sample sequenced in a study of blood T cell repertoires in COVID-19. Using immunoSEQ multiplex PCR, the repertoire was profiled, and TCRdb retains in-frame clones only, with some absent. Among over 200,000 clones listed, around 80% were seen once. Sequences were obtained from peripheral blood. These receptors were taken from a human donor in a cohort sampled during active COVID-19.

About this clone: The conserved final phenylalanine or tryptophan is absent from the CDR3, which likely points to a read error. The limits of the CDR3 on the DNA are not certain, so only TCRdb's listed CDR3 is given. The chain carries TRBV21-1 and TRBJ1-2; TRBD1 reflects the table's D call only, with no check against the DNA. TRBV21-1 is given as a pseudogene. The CDR3 is 15 residues long, ends included. The CDR3 loop is CASSASHMPGCSGQG.

This clone has a single count. This chain uses TRBV19 with TRBJ2-7; 11 bases match TRBD1. With V trimmed by 2 bases and J by 7 bases, 7 bases remained unmatched. Germline loops: CDR1 LNHDA, CDR2 SQIVND (reference sequence). This CDR3 contains 15 residues. In DNA, the CDR3 is TGTGCCAGTAGTATAAGCGGACAGGGGGCGCGTGAGCAGTACTTC. Amino acids: CASSISGQGAREQYF.

V gene TRBV6-5 combines with J gene TRBJ1-2; D is uncertain. CDR3 length: 10 amino acids. Looked up from germline, CDR1 is MNHEY and CDR2 is SVGAGI. V was pared by 11 bases and J by 4 bases, with 8 bases between. CDR3 sequence (DNA): TGTGCCGTCGGGAGCTATGGCTACACCTTC. Translation gives CAVGSYGYTF.

The CDR3 reads CASSYALAGANVLTF. For the CDR3, the DNA is TGTGCCAGCAGTTACGCCCTTGCGGGGGCCAACGTCCTGACTTTC. The rearrangement joins TRBV6-2 or TRBV6-3 to TRBJ2-6, with D hard to call. The CDR3 is 15 amino acids. V was cut by 2 bases and J by 4 bases, with 9 bases left in between. CDR1 is MNHEY and CDR2 is SVGEGT in the germline V gene.

The genes are TRBV11-2 and TRBJ2-7; 7 bases agree with TRBD1. J lost 5 bases, V lost 4 bases, and 8 bases had no gene match. The CDR3 covers 14 residues. CDR1 SGHAT and CDR2 FQNNGV come from the germline V gene. The CDR3 loop reads CASSSRQGRDEQYF. The CDR3 coding sequence is TGTGCCAGCAGCTCCCGACAGGGCAGGGACGAGCAGTACTTC.

This chain joins TRBV11-1 and TRBJ2-5, with D maybe TRBD1 (6 bases). The germline CDR1 and CDR2 sequences are SGHAT and FQDESV (reference sequence). V was clipped by 6 bases and J by 0 bases, with 14 bases between them. The CDR3 is 15 residues long. CDR3 region: CASSSGHLNQETQYF. The CDR3, as DNA: TGTGCCAGCAGTTCGGGACATCTAAACCAAGAGACCCAGTACTTC. Supplemented by reference TRBV11-1 and TRBJ2-5, the full variable domain reads EAEVAQSPRYKITEKSQAVAFWCDPISGHATLYWYRQILGQGPELLVQFQDESVVDDSQLPKDRFSAERLKGVDSTLKIQPAELGDSAMYLCASSSGHLNQETQYFGPGTRLLVL.

The V and J genes are TRBV7-2 and TRBJ1-6; no clear D. CDR3 length equals 16 residues. Deletions cut 2 bases from V and 3 bases from J, with 11 bases between. Germline V gene data show CDR1 as SGHTA and CDR2 as FQGNSA. CDR3 sequence (DNA): TGTGCCAGCAGCTTAAGAGGCGGTTACTATAATTCACCCCTCCACTTT. Amino acid sequence: CASSLRGGYYNSPLHF.

This clone turned up a few times. The rearrangement links TRBV11-2 to TRBJ2-1, with 8 bases matching TRBD2. Germline values: CDR1 SGHAT, CDR2 FQNNGV. The J segment lost 7 bases and the V segment lost 1 base, leaving 6 bases of the junction unmatched. The length of the CDR3 is 15 residues. The CDR3 DNA reads TGTGCCAGCAGCTTAGTGGCGGGAGGAAGGAATGAGCAGTTCTTC. Amino acids: CASSLVAGGRNEQFF.